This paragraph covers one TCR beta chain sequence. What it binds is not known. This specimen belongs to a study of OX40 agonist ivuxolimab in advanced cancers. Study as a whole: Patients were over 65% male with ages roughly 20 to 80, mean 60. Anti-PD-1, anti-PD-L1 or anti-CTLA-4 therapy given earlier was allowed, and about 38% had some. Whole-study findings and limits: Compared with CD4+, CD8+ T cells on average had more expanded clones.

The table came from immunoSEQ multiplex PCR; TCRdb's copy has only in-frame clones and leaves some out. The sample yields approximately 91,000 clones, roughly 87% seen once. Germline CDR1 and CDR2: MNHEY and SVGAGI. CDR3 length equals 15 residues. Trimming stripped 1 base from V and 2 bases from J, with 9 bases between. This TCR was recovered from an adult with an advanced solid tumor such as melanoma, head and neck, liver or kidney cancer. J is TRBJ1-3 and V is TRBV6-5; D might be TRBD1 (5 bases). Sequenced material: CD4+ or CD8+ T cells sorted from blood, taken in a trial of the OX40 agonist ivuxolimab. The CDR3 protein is CASSYYPGPGNTIYF. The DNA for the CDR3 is TGTGCCAGCAGTTACTACCCGGGGCCTGGAAACACCATATATTTT.